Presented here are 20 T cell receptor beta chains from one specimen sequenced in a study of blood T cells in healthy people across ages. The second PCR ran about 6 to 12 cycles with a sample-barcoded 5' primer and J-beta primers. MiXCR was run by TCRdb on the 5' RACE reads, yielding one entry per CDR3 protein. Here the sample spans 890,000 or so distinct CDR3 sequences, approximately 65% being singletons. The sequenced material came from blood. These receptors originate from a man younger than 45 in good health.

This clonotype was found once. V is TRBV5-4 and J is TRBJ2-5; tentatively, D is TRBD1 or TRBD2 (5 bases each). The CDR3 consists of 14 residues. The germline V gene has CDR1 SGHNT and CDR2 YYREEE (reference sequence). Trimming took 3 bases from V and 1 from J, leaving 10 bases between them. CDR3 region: CASSSHGGQETQYF. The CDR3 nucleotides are TGTGCCAGCAGCTCCCATGGGGGCCAAGAGACCCAGTACTTC.

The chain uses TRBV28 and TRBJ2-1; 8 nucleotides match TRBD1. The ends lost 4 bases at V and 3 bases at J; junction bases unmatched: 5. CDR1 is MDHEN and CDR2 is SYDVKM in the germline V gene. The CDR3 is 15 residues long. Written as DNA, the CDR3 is TGTGCCAGCAGTTGGGGGACAGGAGGCTACAATGAGCAGTTCTTC. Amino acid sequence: CASSWGTGGYNEQFF.

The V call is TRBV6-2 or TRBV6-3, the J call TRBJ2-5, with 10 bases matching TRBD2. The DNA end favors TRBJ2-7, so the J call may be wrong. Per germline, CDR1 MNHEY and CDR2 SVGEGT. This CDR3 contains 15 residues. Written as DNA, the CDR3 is TGTGCCAGCAGCACCTACACTAGCGGGGTATACGAGCAGTACTTC. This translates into CASSTYTSGVYEQYF.

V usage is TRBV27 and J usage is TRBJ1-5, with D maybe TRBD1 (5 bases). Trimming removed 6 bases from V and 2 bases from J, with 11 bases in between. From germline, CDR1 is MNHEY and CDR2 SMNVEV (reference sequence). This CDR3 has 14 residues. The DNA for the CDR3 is TGTGCCAGCAGATCAACAGGAGGCAATCAGCCCCAGCATTTT. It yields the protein CASRSTGGNQPQHF.

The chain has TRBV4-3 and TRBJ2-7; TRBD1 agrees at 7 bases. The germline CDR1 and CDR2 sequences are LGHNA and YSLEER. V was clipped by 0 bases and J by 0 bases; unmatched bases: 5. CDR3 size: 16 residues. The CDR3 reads CASSQEIGGSSYEQYF. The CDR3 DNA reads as TGCGCCAGCAGCCAAGAAATAGGGGGCTCCTCCTACGAGCAGTACTTC.

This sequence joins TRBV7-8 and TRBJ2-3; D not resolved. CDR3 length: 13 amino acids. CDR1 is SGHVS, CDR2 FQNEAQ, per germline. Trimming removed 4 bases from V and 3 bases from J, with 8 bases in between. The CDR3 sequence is CASSSHGTDTQYF. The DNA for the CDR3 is TGTGCCAGCAGCTCGCACGGGACAGATACGCAGTATTTT.

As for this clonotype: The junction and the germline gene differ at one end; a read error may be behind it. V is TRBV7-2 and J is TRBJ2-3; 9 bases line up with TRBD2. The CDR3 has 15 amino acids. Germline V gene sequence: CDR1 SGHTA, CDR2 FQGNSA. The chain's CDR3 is CASSLAGIRGDTQYF. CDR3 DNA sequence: TGTGCCAGCAGCCTAGCGGGGATACGGGGAGATACGCAGTATTTT. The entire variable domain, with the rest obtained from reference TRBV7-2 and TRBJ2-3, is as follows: GAGVSQSPSNKVTEKGKDVELRCDPISGHTALYWYRQSLGQGLEFLIYFQGNSAPDKSGLPSDRFSAERTGGSVSTLTIQRTQQEDSAVYLCASSLAGIRGDTQYFGPGTRLTVL.

The CDR3 here is CATQPPGGRGEQYF. The CDR3 nucleotides are TGTGCCACCCAGCCTCCGGGGGGGCGGGGAGAGCAGTACTTC. The V and J genes are TRBV7-2 and TRBJ2-7, with TRBD2 identical over 8 bases. Germline loops: CDR1 SGHTA, CDR2 FQGNSA. The CDR3 loop spans 14 amino acids. V lost 10 bases, J lost 7 bases, and 15 bases stayed unmatched.

The CDR3 nucleotides read TGTGCCAGCAGGGGGGACGGTACATACAATGAGCAGTTCTTC. This encodes CASRGDGTYNEQFF. This rearrangement joins TRBV6-5 to TRBJ2-1, with D perhaps TRBD1 or TRBD2 (5 bases each). This CDR3 has 14 residues. The V gene's germline CDR1 is MNHEY and CDR2 SVGAGI. V lost 6 bases to trimming and J lost 4 bases, with 13 bases between them.

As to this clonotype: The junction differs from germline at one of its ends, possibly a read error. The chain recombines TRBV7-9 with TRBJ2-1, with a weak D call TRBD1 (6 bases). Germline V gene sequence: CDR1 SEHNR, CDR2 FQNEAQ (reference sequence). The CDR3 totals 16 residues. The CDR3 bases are TGTGCCAGCAGCTTGCTTCAGGGGAGCTCCTACAATGGGCAGTTCTTC. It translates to CASSLLQGSSYNGQFF.

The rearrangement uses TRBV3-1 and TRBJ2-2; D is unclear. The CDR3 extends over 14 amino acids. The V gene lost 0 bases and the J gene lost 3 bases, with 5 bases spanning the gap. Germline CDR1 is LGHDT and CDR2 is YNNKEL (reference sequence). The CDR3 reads CASSQDQDTGELFF. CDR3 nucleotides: TGTGCCAGCAGCCAAGATCAGGACACCGGGGAGCTGTTTTTT. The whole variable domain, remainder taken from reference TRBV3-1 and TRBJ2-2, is DTAVSQTPKYLVTQMGNDKSIKCEQNLGHDTMYWYKQDSKKFLKIMFSYNNKELIINETVPNRFSPKSPDKAHLNLHINSLELGDSAVYFCASSQDQDTGELFFGEGSRLTVL.

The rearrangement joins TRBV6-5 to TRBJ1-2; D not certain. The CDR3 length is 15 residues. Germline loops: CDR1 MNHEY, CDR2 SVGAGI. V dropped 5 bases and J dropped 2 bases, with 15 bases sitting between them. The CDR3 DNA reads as TGTGCCAGCAGTCCTTCGCCGACACTAAACTATGGCTACACCTTC. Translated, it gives CASSPSPTLNYGYTF.

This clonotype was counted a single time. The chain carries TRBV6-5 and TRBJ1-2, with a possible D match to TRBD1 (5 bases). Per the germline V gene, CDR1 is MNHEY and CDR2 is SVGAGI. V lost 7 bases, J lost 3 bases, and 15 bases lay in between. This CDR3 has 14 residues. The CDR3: CASKGPAIHYGYTF. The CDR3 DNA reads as TGTGCCAGCAAGGGACCGGCCATCCACTATGGCTACACCTTC.

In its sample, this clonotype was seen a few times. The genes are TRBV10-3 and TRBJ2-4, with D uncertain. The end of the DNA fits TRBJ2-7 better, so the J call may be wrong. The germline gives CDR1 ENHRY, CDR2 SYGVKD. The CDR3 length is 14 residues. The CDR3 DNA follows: TGTGCCATCAGTGAGGGAAGGGAACTCGACGAGCAGTACTTC. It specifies CAISEGRELDEQYF.

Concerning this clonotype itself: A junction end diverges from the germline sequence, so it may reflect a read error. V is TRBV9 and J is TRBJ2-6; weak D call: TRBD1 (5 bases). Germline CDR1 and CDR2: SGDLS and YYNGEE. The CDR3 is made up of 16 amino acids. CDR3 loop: CASSDTVSSGANVPTF. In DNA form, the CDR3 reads TGTGCCAGCAGCGATACAGTGAGCTCTGGGGCCAACGTCCCGACTTTC.

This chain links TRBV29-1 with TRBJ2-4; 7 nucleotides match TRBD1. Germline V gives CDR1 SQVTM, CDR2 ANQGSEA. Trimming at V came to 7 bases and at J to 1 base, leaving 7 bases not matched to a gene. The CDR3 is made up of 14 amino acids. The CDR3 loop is CSGVTGLAKNIQYF. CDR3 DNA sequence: TGCAGCGGTGTGACAGGGCTGGCCAAAAACATTCAGTACTTC.

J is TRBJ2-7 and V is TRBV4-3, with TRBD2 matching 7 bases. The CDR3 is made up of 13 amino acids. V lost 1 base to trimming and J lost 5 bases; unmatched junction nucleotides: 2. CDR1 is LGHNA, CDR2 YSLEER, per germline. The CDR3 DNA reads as TGCGCCAGCAGCCAAGGGGCGGGGGACGAGCAGTACTTC. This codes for CASSQGAGDEQYF.

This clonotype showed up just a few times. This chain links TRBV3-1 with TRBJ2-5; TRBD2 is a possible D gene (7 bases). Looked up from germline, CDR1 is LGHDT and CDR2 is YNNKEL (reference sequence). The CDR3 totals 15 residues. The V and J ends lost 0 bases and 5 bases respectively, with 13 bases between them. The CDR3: CASSQEGGAVETQYF. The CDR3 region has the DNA TGTGCCAGCAGCCAAGAGGGGGGGGCAGTCGAGACCCAGTACTTC.

CDR3: CASSVASGGVGNEQFF. The CDR3 bases are TGTGCCAGCAGCGTAGCCAGCGGGGGGGTGGGTAATGAGCAGTTCTTC. The chain recombines TRBV9 with TRBJ2-1, with TRBD2 identical over 10 bases. Germline loops: CDR1 SGDLS, CDR2 YYNGEE. CDR3 length: 16 amino acids. Trimming cost V 0 bases and J 7 bases; bases outside gene matches: 7.

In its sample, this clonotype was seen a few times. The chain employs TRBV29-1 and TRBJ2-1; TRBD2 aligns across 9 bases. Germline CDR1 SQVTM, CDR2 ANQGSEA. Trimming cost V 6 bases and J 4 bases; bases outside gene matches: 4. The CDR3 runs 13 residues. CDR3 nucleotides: TGCAGCGTAGCGGGGGGCCAATACAATGAGCAGTTCTTC. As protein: CSVAGGQYNEQFF.